These 30 T cell receptor beta chains came from one sample sequenced in a study of blood T cells in healthy people across ages. It was with a sample-barcoded 5' primer and a J-beta primer mix that a second PCR of roughly 7 to 12 cycles was run. TCRdb reprocessed the 5' RACE reads via MiXCR and lists one record per CDR3 protein. Of hundreds of thousands of distinct CDR3 sequences in the sample, 56% were seen once. The sequencing input was blood. The source is a man between 40 and 49 years old in good health.

This chain links TRBV5-1 with TRBJ2-1; 8 bases are a match to TRBD1. This CDR3 has 15 residues. CDR1 and CDR2 from the germline V gene are SGHRS and YFSETQ. V lost 1 base to trimming and J lost 7 bases; unmatched junction nucleotides: 7. DNA of the CDR3: TGCGCCAGCAGCTTGAGCGGACAGGGCTTAAATGAGCAGTTCTTC. It is translated as CASSLSGQGLNEQFF.

This clonotype showed up just a few times. This chain joins TRBV20-1 and TRBJ1-2; D is undetermined. Germline V gene sequence: CDR1 DFQATT, CDR2 SNEGSKA (reference sequence). The V end was cut by 3 bases, the J end by 3 bases, with 11 bases between. The CDR3 covers 13 residues. In DNA form, the CDR3 reads TGCAGTGCTAGGTTCAAGGAATACTATGGCTACACCTTC. It is translated as CSARFKEYYGYTF.

The rearrangement joins TRBV29-1 to TRBJ1-1; possibly TRBD1 for D (6 bases). The CDR3 contains 14 residues. Germline values: CDR1 SQVTM, CDR2 ANQGSEA. Trimming removed 6 bases from V and 3 bases from J, with 17 bases in between. Here the CDR3 reads CSVGGAGGHTEAFF. The CDR3 DNA follows: TGCAGCGTAGGGGGTGCTGGGGGTCACACTGAAGCTTTCTTT.

CDR3 sequence reads: CASSSGTGQTQYF. The CDR3 region has the DNA TGTGCCAGCAGCTCTGGGACAGGGCAGACCCAGTACTTC. The rearrangement joins TRBV7-9 to TRBJ2-5; 9 nucleotides line up with TRBD1. V was clipped by 4 bases and J by 6 bases; unmatched bases: 3. Looked up from germline, CDR1 is SEHNR and CDR2 is FQNEAQ (reference sequence). The CDR3 is 13 residues long. Full variable domain (rest looked up from reference TRBV7-9 and TRBJ2-5): DTGVSQNPRHKITKRGQNVTFRCDPISEHNRLYWYRQTLGQGPEFLTYFQNEAQLEKSRLLSDRFSAERPKGSFSTLEIQRTEQGDSAMYLCASSSGTGQTQYFGPGTRLLVL.

Only a few counts were recorded for this clonotype. The V gene is TRBV7-2, the J gene TRBJ2-5; D is uncertain. The CDR3 extends over 16 amino acids. The germline CDR1 and CDR2 sequences are SGHTA and FQGNSA. V dropped 2 bases and J dropped 5 bases, with 18 bases sitting between them. The CDR3 region has the DNA TGTGCCAGCAGCTTACCGAGAGCATGGGCCCACGAGACCCAGTACTTC. This codes for CASSLPRAWAHETQYF.

This clonotype was detected a few times. The rearrangement links TRBV6-8 to TRBJ2-7; D is ambiguous. CDR3 length: 17 residues. Trimming shortened V by 5 bases and J by 1 base, and 21 bases separated the two germline ends. Germline values: CDR1 MNHGY, CDR2 SAAAGT. The CDR3 nucleotides read TGTGCCAGCAGTCCTCACTACCCCGTAACCAAATCCTACGAGCAGTACTTC. Its translation is CASSPHYPVTKSYEQYF.

This clonotype was counted at least ten times. V gene TRBV7-3 combines with J gene TRBJ2-3; no clear D gene. Germline V gene data show CDR1 as SGHTA and CDR2 as FQGTGA. V dropped 2 bases and J dropped 6 bases, with 18 bases sitting between them. The length of the CDR3 is 16 residues. The CDR3 coding sequence is TGTGCCAGCAGCTTATCTGGCTCCTCGCGAAGGGATACGCAGTATTTT. It encodes CASSLSGSSRRDTQYF.

This clonotype was counted a single time. The chain links TRBV28 to TRBJ1-4, with TRBD1 matching over 9 bases. V lost 5 bases, J lost 0 bases, and 4 bases stayed unmatched. This CDR3 region has 16 residues. Germline V gene sequence: CDR1 MDHEN, CDR2 SYDVKM. For the CDR3, the DNA is TGTGCCAGCAGTAACAGGGGGCACTCAACTAATGAAAAACTGTTTTTT. Translated: CASSNRGHSTNEKLFF. The variable domain in full, with the rest retrieved from reference TRBV28 and TRBJ1-4, is DVKVTQSSRYLVKRTGEKVFLECVQDMDHENMFWYRQDPGLGLRLIYFSYDVKMKEKGDIPEGYSVSREKKERFSLILESASTNQTSMYLCASSNRGHSTNEKLFFGSGTQLSVL.

V is TRBV29-1 and J is TRBJ2-6, with D possibly being TRBD1 or TRBD2 (5 bases each). Germline V lookup: CDR1 SQVTM, CDR2 ANQGSEA. This CDR3 region has 15 residues. Trimming pared 6 bases from V and 0 bases from J, leaving 12 bases between. The CDR3 DNA sequence: TGCAGCGTCGGGACGCTCAGCTCTGGGGCCAACGTCCTGACTTTC. Its translation is CSVGTLSSGANVLTF.

V and J are TRBV11-2 and TRBJ2-1; TRBD2 matches at 10 bases. Per the germline V gene, CDR1 is SGHAT and CDR2 is FQNNGV. The J segment lost 6 bases and the V segment lost 7 bases, leaving 6 bases of the junction unmatched. The CDR3 runs 14 residues. CDR3: CASISGRASNEQFF. CDR3 sequence (DNA): TGTGCCAGCATAAGCGGGAGGGCATCCAATGAGCAGTTCTTC.

The V and J genes are TRBV29-1 and TRBJ1-6; no reliable D call. The CDR3 is made up of 13 amino acids. Trimming shortened V by 6 bases and J by 8 bases, and 14 bases separated the two germline ends. Germline V gives CDR1 SQVTM, CDR2 ANQGSEA. CDR3 coding DNA: TGCAGCGTCGAGACGGGTGGGGATTCACCCCTCCACTTT. Translation: CSVETGGDSPLHF. Complete variable domain (other parts from reference TRBV29-1 and TRBJ1-6): SAVISQKPSRDICQRGTSLTIQCQVDSQVTMMFWYRQQPGQSLTLIATANQGSEATYESGFVIDKFPISRPNLTFSTLTVSNMSPEDSSIYLCSVETGGDSPLHFGNGTRLTVT.

The chain joins TRBV5-8 to TRBJ2-6; unclear D gene. Germline CDR1 reads SGHTS; CDR2 reads YDEGEE. V was pared by 1 base and J by 0 bases, with 11 bases between. CDR3 size: 17 residues. Written as DNA, the CDR3 is TGTGCCAGCAGCTTGTTCCGCCGGAACTCTGGGGCCAACGTCCTGACTTTC. It translates to CASSLFRRNSGANVLTF. Looking up the rest from reference TRBV5-8 and TRBJ2-6 gives the full variable domain: EAGVTQSPTHLIKTRGQQATLRCSPISGHTSVYWYQQALGLGLQFLLWYDEGEERNRGNFPPRFSGRQFPNYSSELNVNALELEDSALYLCASSLFRRNSGANVLTFGAGSRLTVL.

As for this clonotype: At one boundary the junction diverges from the germline segment, which might be a read error. The V and J genes are TRBV20-1 and TRBJ1-1; D not certain. Germline CDR1 reads DFQATT; CDR2 reads SNEGSKA (reference sequence). The CDR3 sequence is 11 residues long. For the CDR3, the DNA is TGCAGTGTTACACCGAACACTGGAGCTTTCTTT. It translates to CSVTPNTGAFF.

The J gene is TRBJ2-2, the V gene TRBV2; D possibly corresponds to TRBD1 (5 bases). The germline V gene encodes CDR1 SNHLY and CDR2 FYNNEI. CDR3 length: 13 amino acids. The V and J ends lost 6 bases and 6 bases respectively, with 11 bases between them. The chain's CDR3 is CASRTRVSGELFF. The CDR3, as DNA: TGTGCCAGCAGAACCAGGGTCTCCGGGGAGCTGTTTTTT. The full variable domain, in which reference TRBV2 and TRBJ2-2 provide the parts outside the CDR3, is EPEVTQTPSHQVTQMGQEVILRCVPISNHLYFYWYRQILGQKVEFLVSFYNNEISEKSEIFDDQFSVERPDGSNFTLKIRSTKLEDSAMYFCASRTRVSGELFFGEGSRLTVL.

This clonotype was found many times. This chain uses TRBV13 with TRBJ2-3; the D is unclear. Trimming cost V 4 bases and J 2 bases, with 4 bases left between them. Germline-derived CDR1 and CDR2 are PRHDT and FYEKMQ (reference sequence). This CDR3 region has 12 residues. DNA of the CDR3: TGTGCCAGCAGCTCCCTCACAGATACGCAGTATTTT. Protein product: CASSSLTDTQYF.

The chain joins TRBV6-2 or TRBV6-3 to TRBJ2-7, with TRBD2 matching over 7 bases. The V gene's germline CDR1 is MNHEY and CDR2 SVGEGT. The J segment lost 0 bases and the V segment lost 2 bases, leaving 7 bases of the junction unmatched. This CDR3 region has 16 residues. CDR3 protein: CASSYLGGKSSYEQYF. As DNA, the CDR3 is TGTGCCAGCAGTTACCTGGGGGGGAAGAGCTCCTACGAGCAGTACTTC.

This clonotype was detected a few times. This chain connects TRBV20-1 to TRBJ1-4, with D perhaps TRBD1 (5 bases). Germline V gene data show CDR1 as DFQATT and CDR2 as SNEGSKA (reference sequence). This CDR3 contains 14 residues. The ends were cut back, 3 bases at V and 8 bases at J, with 16 bases in the middle. Here the CDR3 DNA reads TGCAGTGCTAGTGAGGGCCAGGGTGAGGAAAAACTGTTTTTT. Amino acids: CSASEGQGEEKLFF.

The chain recombines TRBV4-2 with TRBJ2-3; no firm D call. The CDR3 sequence is 13 residues long. V shed 6 bases and J shed 7 bases, with 14 bases lying between them. The germline gives CDR1 LGHNA, CDR2 YNFKEQ. DNA for the CDR3: TGTGCCAGCAGAGGAACAGAGGAGCATACGCAGTATTTT. Translating gives CASRGTEEHTQYF.

The chain joins TRBV29-1 to TRBJ2-3; 7 bases line up with TRBD2. This CDR3 spans 13 amino acids. J was trimmed by 0 bases and V by 3 bases; bases with no gene match: 0. Germline values: CDR1 SQVTM, CDR2 ANQGSEA. CDR3 protein: CSVERESTDTQYF. DNA for the CDR3: TGCAGCGTTGAGCGGGAGAGCACAGATACGCAGTATTTT.

The table lists this clonotype with many counts. V is TRBV20-1 and J is TRBJ2-1, with 8 bases identical to TRBD1. The CDR3 is made up of 13 amino acids. Germline loops: CDR1 DFQATT, CDR2 SNEGSKA (reference sequence). After removal of 5 bases from V and 6 bases from J, the junction contained 6 bases not matched to a gene. CDR3 region: CSAGRRGLNEQFF. CDR3 sequence (DNA): TGCAGTGCTGGCCGCAGGGGGCTCAATGAGCAGTTCTTC.

This chain connects TRBV6-6 to TRBJ1-5; no firm D call. The V end lost 5 bases, the J end lost 5 bases, and 10 bases lay between the germline ends. From germline, CDR1 is MNHNY and CDR2 SVGAGI (reference sequence). The CDR3 sequence is 13 residues long. In DNA form, the CDR3 reads TGTGCCAGCAGTGTCTCGGGAGATCAGCCCCAGCATTTT. It is translated as CASSVSGDQPQHF.

This chain joins TRBV29-1 and TRBJ2-1; unclear D gene. Germline CDR1 reads SQVTM; CDR2 reads ANQGSEA. V lost 4 bases, J lost 6 bases, and 7 bases lay in between. The CDR3 runs to 11 residues. In DNA form, the CDR3 reads TGCAGCGTTGGAGAGGTCAATGAGCAGTTCTTC. This gives the protein CSVGEVNEQFF.

This chain connects TRBV6-5 to TRBJ1-4, with 9 bases lining up with TRBD1. The V segment lost 2 bases and the J segment 3 bases; nucleotides outside the gene matches: 4. CDR3 length: 16 amino acids. The V gene's germline CDR1 is MNHEY and CDR2 SVGAGI. The CDR3 loop is CASSYTGGASNEKLFF. The CDR3 DNA follows: TGTGCCAGCAGTTACACAGGGGGCGCGTCTAATGAAAAACTGTTTTTT.

The chain is built from TRBV29-1 and TRBJ1-2, with a tentative D call TRBD1 (6 bases). The germline V gene encodes CDR1 SQVTM and CDR2 ANQGSEA. V shed 3 bases and J shed 8 bases, with 13 bases lying between them. The CDR3 has 12 residues. The CDR3 loop is CSVETGSKGYTF. For the CDR3, the DNA is TGCAGCGTTGAGACAGGAAGCAAGGGCTACACCTTC.

V usage is TRBV2 and J usage is TRBJ2-3; 12 bases map to TRBD2. Per germline, CDR1 SNHLY and CDR2 FYNNEI. V was clipped by 6 bases and J by 5 bases; unmatched bases: 9. This CDR3 region has 16 residues. CDR3 sequence (DNA): TGTGCCAGCAGCCAACTAGCGGGGGGTCGGGTAGATACGCAGTATTTT. It yields the protein CASSQLAGGRVDTQYF.

This chain uses TRBV20-1 with TRBJ2-1; a possible D gene is TRBD1 (6 bases). This CDR3 is built from 15 residues. V lost 0 bases and J 6 bases, leaving 15 bases between the germline ends. Germline values: CDR1 DFQATT, CDR2 SNEGSKA (reference sequence). CDR3 in amino acids: CSARELYRVRNEQFF. The DNA of the CDR3 is TGCAGTGCTAGAGAGTTGTACAGGGTTCGCAATGAGCAGTTCTTC.

The CDR3 sequence: CSARARAGGPYEQYF. CDR3 DNA sequence: TGCAGTGCTAGGGCCCGAGCGGGGGGGCCCTACGAGCAGTACTTC. The chain combines TRBV20-1 with TRBJ2-7, with TRBD2 matching over 10 bases. The CDR3 totals 15 residues. CDR1 is DFQATT, CDR2 SNEGSKA, per germline (reference sequence). V trimming: 3 bases; J trimming: 2 bases; junction bases outside the gene matches: 7.

A single count supports this clonotype. The rearrangement joins TRBV27 to TRBJ1-4; D is uncertain. CDR3 length equals 13 residues. Trimming shortened V by 5 bases and J by 5 bases, and 9 bases separated the two germline ends. In germline, CDR1 is MNHEY, CDR2 SMNVEV (reference sequence). The CDR3 sequence: CASSRHLNEKLFF. Here the CDR3 DNA reads TGTGCCAGCAGTCGCCATTTAAATGAAAAACTGTTTTTT.

The V gene is TRBV14, the J gene TRBJ2-1; TRBD1 agrees at 9 bases. The germline V gene encodes CDR1 SGHDN and CDR2 FVKESK. The V and J ends lost 2 bases and 8 bases, in that order; junction bases with no gene match: 10. CDR3 size: 16 residues. The CDR3 coding sequence is TGTGCCAGCAGCCAACTAGGGGGACAGGGATGGGATGAGCAGTTCTTC. It specifies CASSQLGGQGWDEQFF.

CDR3 sequence: CASSDGTAFSGNTIYF. CDR3 bases: TGTGCCAGCAGCGATGGGACGGCCTTCTCTGGAAACACCATATATTTT. The gene calls are TRBV12-3 or TRBV12-4 and TRBJ1-3, with D possibly being TRBD1 (5 bases). The V end was cut by 6 bases, the J end by 0 bases, with 15 bases between. The CDR3 sequence is 16 residues long.